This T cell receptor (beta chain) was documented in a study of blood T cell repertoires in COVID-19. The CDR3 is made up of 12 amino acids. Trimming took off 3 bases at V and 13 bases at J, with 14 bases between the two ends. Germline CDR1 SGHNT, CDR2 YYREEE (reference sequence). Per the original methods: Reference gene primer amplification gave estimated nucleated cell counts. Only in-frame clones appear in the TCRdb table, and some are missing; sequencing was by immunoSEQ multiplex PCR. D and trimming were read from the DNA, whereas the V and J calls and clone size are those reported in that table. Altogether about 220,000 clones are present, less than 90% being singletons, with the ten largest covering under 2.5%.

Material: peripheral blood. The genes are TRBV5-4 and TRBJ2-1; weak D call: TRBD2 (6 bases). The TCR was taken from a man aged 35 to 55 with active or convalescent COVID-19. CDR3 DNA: TGTGCCAGCAGCTGGGGGGTCCGGGAACAGTTCTTC. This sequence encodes CASSWGVREQFF.